This is a list of T cell receptor beta chains from one sample in a study of early T cells in non-severe SARS-CoV-2 infection. TCRdb reprocessed the 5' RACE reads via MiXCR and lists one record per CDR3 protein. Here the sample spans roughly 50,000 distinct CDR3 sequences, roughly 8.2% being singletons. The sequenced material came from whole blood. The receptors derive from an adult who was a healthcare worker with PCR-confirmed SARS-CoV-2 infection or an uninfected control (not recorded which). CDR3s include the opening cysteine and the closing phenylalanine or tryptophan. Fields, in order: clone size, J gene, D gene, V gene, CDR3 DNA, CDR3 protein. D genes are given only for firm matches. For some rows the clone size is stated as once, few or many, or as a class when expanded; others skip it.

size: few; J: TRBJ2-5; D: TRBD2; V: TRBV6-1; DNA: TGTGCCAGTGCACCCCTTTTTGTTAGCGGGAGGAGGGAGACCCAGTACTTC; CDR3: CASAPLFVSGRRETQYF
size: -; J: TRBJ2-4; D: -; V: TRBV3-1; DNA: TGTGCCAGCAGCCATGTGGGTAGCCGGACCAAAAACATTCAGTACTTC; CDR3: CASSHVGSRTKNIQYF
size: few; J: TRBJ1-2; D: -; V: TRBV2; DNA: TGTGCCAGCAGAGGGGGAAGTGGCTACACCTTC; CDR3: CASRGGSGYTF
size: few; J: TRBJ2-2; D: TRBD2; V: TRBV5-5; DNA: TGTGCCAGCAGCTTCACGACTAGCGGGAGGGCCGGAACCGGGGAGCTGTTTTTT; CDR3: CASSFTTSGRAGTGELFF
size: many; J: TRBJ2-7; D: TRBD2; V: TRBV7-2; DNA: TGTGCCAGCAGCCAAGGACTAGCGGGAGTCGAGCAGTACTTC; CDR3: CASSQGLAGVEQYF
size: -; J: TRBJ1-6; D: -; V: TRBV3-1; DNA: TGTGCCAGCAGCCTTGGACCCAAATCACCCCTCCACTTT; CDR3: CASSLGPKSPLHF
size: many; J: TRBJ2-7; D: TRBD2; V: TRBV28; DNA: TGTGCCAGCGGAACTAGCGGGAGTTCCGCCTACGAGCAGTACTTC; CDR3: CASGTSGSSAYEQYF
size: -; J: TRBJ2-5; D: TRBD2; V: TRBV20-1; DNA: TGCAGTGCTAGCGAAGCGGGAGTATTAGAGACCCAGTACTTC; CDR3: CSASEAGVLETQYF
size: -; J: TRBJ1-5; D: -; V: TRBV20-1; DNA: TGCAGTGCTAGAGATGGGGGGGCAGGTCAGCCCCAGCATTTT; CDR3: CSARDGGAGQPQHF
size: many; J: TRBJ2-7; D: -; V: TRBV28; DNA: TGTGCCAGCAGTTTAACAGGGCGCAGCTACGAGCAGTACTTC; CDR3: CASSLTGRSYEQYF
size: -; J: TRBJ2-1; D: -; V: TRBV5-1; DNA: TGCGCCAGCAGCTTCCTCCGGGGTGGGGCCAATGAGCAGTTCTTC; CDR3: CASSFLRGGANEQFF
size: many; J: TRBJ1-2; D: -; V: TRBV18; DNA: TGTGCCAGCTCACCAACCGCGGACAGTTTGGACTATGGCTACACCTTC; CDR3: CASSPTADSLDYGYTF
size: -; J: TRBJ2-7; D: TRBD2; V: TRBV28; DNA: TGTGCCAGCAGTGCCGGGACTAGCCGGTACGAGCAGTACTTC; CDR3: CASSAGTSRYEQYF
size: few; J: TRBJ2-5; D: -; V: TRBV7-2; DNA: TGTGCCAGCAGCCGGCCTGAGGCAGGAGAGACCCAGTACTTC; CDR3: CASSRPEAGETQYF
size: many; J: TRBJ2-5; D: -; V: TRBV5-1; DNA: TGTGCCAGCAGTCCCGGACAGAGCCAAGAGACCCAGTACTTC; CDR3: CASSPGQSQETQYF
size: few; J: TRBJ2-7; D: -; V: TRBV7-8; DNA: TGTGCCAGCAGCTCGGGGGTCAAGCAGTACTTC; CDR3: CASSSGVKQYF
size: many; J: TRBJ2-1; D: -; V: TRBV12-5; DNA: TGTGCTAGTGGTTCCCGGGACACCAACAATGAGCAGTTCTTC; CDR3: CASGSRDTNNEQFF
size: -; J: TRBJ1-3; D: -; V: TRBV10-3; DNA: TGTGCCGGGGCCTCTGGAAACACCATATATTTT; CDR3: CAGASGNTIYF
size: many; J: TRBJ2-3; D: -; V: TRBV5-1; DNA: TGCGCCAGCAGCTTGGGTCTGGGCACAGATACGCAGTATTTT; CDR3: CASSLGLGTDTQYF
size: few; J: TRBJ1-1; D: -; V: TRBV2; DNA: TGTGCCAGCAAAGAAGTCACTGAAGCTTTCTTT; CDR3: CASKEVTEAFF
size: -; J: TRBJ2-7; D: -; V: TRBV27; DNA: TGTGCCAGCAGTCACCCGGGAAAAGCCTACGAGCAGTACTTC; CDR3: CASSHPGKAYEQYF
size: few; J: TRBJ2-4; D: -; V: TRBV6-1; DNA: TGTGCCAGCAGTGACGGGGTTCGAAACATTCAGTACTTC; CDR3: CASSDGVRNIQYF
size: few; J: TRBJ2-2; D: -; V: TRBV18; DNA: TGTGCCAGCTCACCTATGGCAACGAACACCGGGGAGCTGTTTTTT; CDR3: CASSPMATNTGELFF
size: few; J: TRBJ1-1; D: -; V: TRBV30; DNA: TGTGCCTGGAGTGTAAGACAGTCCAGCACTGAAGCTTTCTTT; CDR3: CAWSVRQSSTEAFF
size: few; J: TRBJ2-7; D: -; V: TRBV5-1; DNA: TGCGCCAGCAGCTTGGAGGGGGGAGTGACCTACGAGCAGTACTTC; CDR3: CASSLEGGVTYEQYF
size: -; J: TRBJ2-5; D: -; V: TRBV7-2; DNA: TGTGCCAGCAGCTTAGTGGGGGGCCAAGAGACCCAGTACTTC; CDR3: CASSLVGGQETQYF
size: many; J: TRBJ1-5; D: -; V: TRBV27; DNA: TGTGCCAGCAGCCCAGGGGCCGAAAATCAGCCCCAGCATTTT; CDR3: CASSPGAENQPQHF
size: few; J: TRBJ2-1; D: TRBD1; V: TRBV6-5; DNA: TGTGCCAGCAGCCCCCGACAGGGTGGTTTATCTGGCAATGAGCAGTTCTTC; CDR3: CASSPRQGGLSGNEQFF
size: -; J: TRBJ2-1; D: TRBD2; V: TRBV11-2; DNA: TGTGCCAGCAGCTTTTTAGCGGGAGTCGGCAATGAGCAGTTCTTC; CDR3: CASSFLAGVGNEQFF
size: -; J: TRBJ2-7; D: -; V: TRBV3-1; DNA: TGTGCCAGCAGCCCAATAGAGCCCCCCTACGAGCAGTACTTC; CDR3: CASSPIEPPYEQYF
size: few; J: TRBJ2-3; D: -; V: TRBV4-1; DNA: TGCGCCAGCAGCCAAGACAGGACGGGCACAGATACGCAGTATTTT; CDR3: CASSQDRTGTDTQYF
size: few; J: TRBJ1-1; D: -; V: TRBV5-1; DNA: TGCGCCAGCAGCGACACAGAGATCACTGAAGCTTTCTTT; CDR3: CASSDTEITEAFF
size: few; J: TRBJ2-5; D: -; V: TRBV11-1; DNA: TGTGCCAGCACCCACCCGGATAAAGAGACCCAGTACTTC; CDR3: CASTHPDKETQYF
size: -; J: TRBJ1-2; D: -; V: TRBV29-1; DNA: TGCAGCGTTGATTGGGGGGGCTACACCTTC; CDR3: CSVDWGGYTF
size: few; J: TRBJ1-5; D: TRBD1; V: TRBV5-1; DNA: TGCGCCAGCAGCTTGGGGACAGGGAGTTTTGGCCAGCCCCAGCATTTT; CDR3: CASSLGTGSFGQPQHF
size: few; J: TRBJ1-1; D: -; V: TRBV10-3; DNA: TGTGCCATCAGTTACGGGAACACTGAAGCTTTCTTT; CDR3: CAISYGNTEAFF
size: many; J: TRBJ2-7; D: -; V: TRBV20-1; DNA: TGCAGTGCTAGCGGGGCGACACGACTAGACTACGAGCAGTACTTC; CDR3: CSASGATRLDYEQYF
size: many; J: TRBJ2-7; D: -; V: TRBV18; DNA: TGTGCCAGCTCACCGTGGAGGGTTCGTGACGAGCAGTACTTC; CDR3: CASSPWRVRDEQYF
size: few; J: TRBJ1-1; D: -; V: TRBV29-1; DNA: TGCAGCGTACAGACAGGACTCGTCTCTGAAGCTTTCTTT; CDR3: CSVQTGLVSEAFF
size: -; J: TRBJ2-3; D: TRBD1; V: TRBV6-1; DNA: TGTGCCAGCGCCGGGACAGGGGCCACAGATACGCAGTATTTT; CDR3: CASAGTGATDTQYF
size: -; J: TRBJ2-2; D: -; V: TRBV6-6; DNA: TGTGCCAGCAGTAAAGCAGGGGCTGAGGCCTCCGGGGAGCTGTTTTTT; CDR3: CASSKAGAEASGELFF
size: -; J: TRBJ1-2; D: -; V: TRBV3-1; DNA: TGTGCCAGCAGCCAAGATCGGGGGAATGGCTACACCTTC; CDR3: CASSQDRGNGYTF
size: few; J: TRBJ2-1; D: -; V: TRBV4-2; DNA: TGTGCCAGCAGCCAAGACGCCTTATTGTTAGGGGAGGACAATGAGCAGTTCTTC; CDR3: CASSQDALLLGEDNEQFF
size: once; J: TRBJ2-5; D: -; V: TRBV2; DNA: TGTGCCAGCAGGGCGGAAGAGACCCAGTACTTC; CDR3: CASRAEETQYF
size: -; J: TRBJ2-1; D: TRBD2; V: TRBV9; DNA: TGTGCCAGCAGCCCGACGGGAGCGGGAGGGCGCGGTGAGCAGTTCTTC; CDR3: CASSPTGAGGRGEQFF
size: few; J: TRBJ2-3; D: -; V: TRBV5-1; DNA: TGCGCCAGCACCTCCGAACCTAGCACAGATACGCAGTATTTT; CDR3: CASTSEPSTDTQYF
size: many; J: TRBJ2-3; D: TRBD2; V: TRBV24-1; DNA: TGTGCCACCAGTGATCCGGGACTAGGGGCGGATACGCAGTATTTT; CDR3: CATSDPGLGADTQYF
size: many; J: TRBJ2-7; D: -; V: TRBV5-1; DNA: TGCGCCAGCAGCGCGGGCTCGACAGGCTACGAGCAGTACTTC; CDR3: CASSAGSTGYEQYF
size: few; J: TRBJ2-3; D: TRBD2; V: TRBV15; DNA: TGTGCCACCAGCAGTCAATTCGGGACTAGCGGAACTAGGGGCACAGATACGCAGTATTTT; CDR3: CATSSQFGTSGTRGTDTQYF
size: many; J: TRBJ1-4; D: -; V: TRBV6-6; DNA: TGTGCCAGCAGTTACTTGGGCCCTAATGAAAAACTGTTTTTT; CDR3: CASSYLGPNEKLFF
size: many; J: TRBJ1-4; D: -; V: TRBV28; DNA: TGTGCCAGCAGTTTACCATGGGCAACAACTAATGAAAAACTGTTTTTT; CDR3: CASSLPWATTNEKLFF
size: few; J: TRBJ2-7; D: -; V: TRBV12-3/TRBV12-4; DNA: TGTGCCAGCAGTTTACCCCCCCAGCGTTGGGGAACCTACGAGCAGTACTTC; CDR3: CASSLPPQRWGTYEQYF
size: -; J: TRBJ2-1; D: -; V: TRBV28; DNA: TGTGCCAGCAGTTTACTAGTTGGTATAACCTACAATGAGCAGTTCTTC; CDR3: CASSLLVGITYNEQFF
size: -; J: TRBJ1-2; D: -; V: TRBV6-4; DNA: TGTGCCAGCAGTGAGACCCCCTCGACTAACTATGGCTACACCTTC; CDR3: CASSETPSTNYGYTF
size: -; J: TRBJ1-4; D: -; V: TRBV6-6; DNA: TGTGCCAGCAGTTTCTCAGGGGCAACTAATGAAAAACTGTTTTTT; CDR3: CASSFSGATNEKLFF
size: many; J: TRBJ2-5; D: -; V: TRBV7-9; DNA: TGTGCCAGCAGCTTCCCCGGGAGACTGAGGACCCAGTACTTC; CDR3: CASSFPGRLRTQYF
size: many; J: TRBJ2-7; D: -; V: TRBV20-1; DNA: TGCAGTGCAACCCGGGACACCGCCTACGAGCAGTACTTC; CDR3: CSATRDTAYEQYF
size: few; J: TRBJ2-7; D: TRBD1; V: TRBV5-1; DNA: TGCGCCAGCAGCGGACAGGGGTCAACGGAGCAGTACTTC; CDR3: CASSGQGSTEQYF